This T cell receptor (beta chain) was captured in a study of shared clonotypes between healthy human individuals. On the study more broadly: The composition of the donors was a couple of women and a few men aged 18 to 49.

Profiling relied on immunoSEQ multiplex PCR, and the TCRdb table lists in-frame clones only, not all of them. The sample shows some 740,000 clones, 80% to 95% of them seen only once. The CDR3 is made up of 14 amino acids. V lost 8 bases and J 3 bases, leaving 19 bases between the germline ends. Germline V CDR1 and CDR2: SQVTM, ANQGSEA. Naive CD8 cells lacked CD45RO and underwent positive selection for CCR7, leaving out terminally differentiated effector memory CD45RA+ cells. Healthy HIV-negative adults with no recent acute infections or vaccinations were recruited as donors. The specimen sequenced was naive CD8+ T cells sorted from blood. This receptor was taken from a man under 40 in good health. V gene TRBV29-1 combines with J gene TRBJ2-5; no clear D. In DNA form, the CDR3 reads TGCAGCATCCGGGCCGACTGGAAGAAAGAGACCCAGTACTTC. Protein sequence: CSIRADWKKETQYF.